Presented here are 9 T cell receptor beta chains from one specimen sequenced in a study of blood T cells in healthy people across ages. The second PCR ran roughly 7 to 12 cycles with a sample-barcoded 5' primer and J-beta primers. In TCRdb, the 5' RACE reads were re-called with MiXCR into one record per CDR3 protein. The sample yields 800,000 to 950,000 distinct CDR3 sequences, about 27% seen once. Another study also made use of these data, one on T cells of mothers and their children.

Sequencing was carried out using blood. These receptors came from a woman between 40 and 50 years old in good health.

This clonotype was seen many times. The chain links TRBV5-1 to TRBJ2-7; D possibly corresponds to TRBD1 (6 bases). This CDR3 has 16 residues. Germline V gene sequence: CDR1 SGHRS, CDR2 YFSETQ. Trimming took off 0 bases at V and 2 bases at J, with 15 bases between the two ends. The CDR3 DNA reads as TGCGCCAGCAGCTTGGCCTCTGGACAGACAACCTACGAGCAGTACTTC. It encodes CASSLASGQTTYEQYF.

This clonotype came up a few times. The J gene is TRBJ1-3, the V gene TRBV20-1, with D possibly TRBD1 on 5 matching bases. This CDR3 has 13 amino acids. CDR1 and CDR2 (germline): DFQATT, SNEGSKA (reference sequence). V dropped 3 bases and J dropped 4 bases, with 10 bases sitting between them. As DNA, the CDR3 is TGCAGTGCTAGTGATCAGGGAGGAAACACCATATATTTT. It encodes CSASDQGGNTIYF.

The V and J genes are TRBV15 and TRBJ1-6; TRBD1 aligns across 8 bases. Germline CDR1 LNHNV, CDR2 YYDKDF (reference sequence). The V segment lost 8 bases and the J segment 4 bases; nucleotides outside the gene matches: 4. The length of the CDR3 is 14 residues. The CDR3 coding sequence is TGTGCCACCCAGAGGGACAGGTATAATTCACCCCTCCACTTT. This encodes CATQRDRYNSPLHF.

The CDR3 DNA sequence: TGTGCCAGCAGTTCCACACCCCGGCGGGTTAACTATGGCTACACCTTC. Residues: CASSSTPRRVNYGYTF. The V gene is TRBV27, the J gene TRBJ1-2; D not certain. The CDR3 is 16 amino acids. V dropped 4 bases and J dropped 1 base, with 16 bases sitting between them. From germline, CDR1 is MNHEY and CDR2 SMNVEV (reference sequence).

This clonotype has more than one count but fewer than ten. This chain uses TRBV7-2 with TRBJ2-1; the D gene could be TRBD1 or TRBD2 (5 bases each). CDR1 is SGHTA and CDR2 is FQGNSA in the germline V gene. The CDR3 length is 13 residues. Deletions cut 5 bases from V and 8 bases from J, with 13 bases between. Written as DNA, the CDR3 is TGTGCCAGCAGCCTAGGGGATAGCGATGAGCAGTTCTTC. Translation: CASSLGDSDEQFF.

The table lists this clonotype with a few counts. The CDR3 region has the DNA TGCGCCAGCAGCCCCGGGACTAGCGGCAGGGATGAGCAGTTCTTC. It yields the protein CASSPGTSGRDEQFF. The rearrangement links TRBV4-3 to TRBJ2-1, with TRBD2 identical over 11 bases. V gave up 4 bases and J gave up 8 bases; unmatched junction bases: 7. The CDR3 is 15 amino acids. CDR1 LGHNA and CDR2 YSLEER come from the germline V gene.

Remarks on this clonotype: A much larger clone sits a single nucleotide away, making a read error possible. CDR3 residues: CASSPDRGQSYEQFF. The CDR3 DNA is TGTGCCAGCAGCCCCGACAGGGGACAATCCTACGAGCAGTTCTTC. The rearrangement links TRBV7-2 to TRBJ2-1, with 8 nucleotides matching TRBD1. Trimming removed 5 bases from V and 10 bases from J; junction bases left unmatched: 13. The germline V gene has CDR1 SGHTA and CDR2 FQGNSA. This CDR3 has 15 amino acids.

The chain combines TRBV12-3 or TRBV12-4 with TRBJ2-5; D is unresolved. V lost 3 bases, J lost 3 bases, and 11 bases lay in between. The CDR3 has 14 amino acids. The CDR3 DNA reads TGTGCCAGCAGTTTTTACAGTAAAAAAGAGACCCAGTACTTC. Translated: CASSFYSKKETQYF.

This clonotype was recorded at least ten times. This sequence joins TRBV7-3 and TRBJ2-7, with D tentatively TRBD1 (5 bases). V was pared by 5 bases and J by 3 bases, with 11 bases between. The CDR3 has 13 amino acids. Germline V lookup: CDR1 SGHTA, CDR2 FQGTGA. CDR3 region: CASSRYQGYEQYF. Written as DNA, the CDR3 is TGTGCCAGCAGCCGGTATCAGGGCTACGAGCAGTACTTC.